Detailed here is one TCR beta chain. Its matching antigen is unknown. The source of the sample is a study of PD-L1 blockade in urothelial cancer. In the study overall: At 6 weeks and at 3 weeks (second dose) after treatment start, blood was analyzed.

The study's findings and limits: A pretreatment blood TCR clonality that fell below the median predicted better progression-free and overall survival.

Measured with immunoSEQ multiplex PCR; TCRdb has only the in-frame clones, and not every one. Among about 84,000 clones listed, roughly 82% were seen once. Disease in patients was locally advanced or metastatic urothelial carcinoma. The CDR3 sequence is 15 residues long. V lost 5 bases to trimming and J lost 6 bases, with 17 bases between them. Germline V gives CDR1 MNHEY, CDR2 SMNVEV (reference sequence). The chain is built from TRBV27 and TRBJ2-1; D is uncertain. This sequence was found in a man in his 70s with urothelial cancer. The sample in question was PBMCs, obtained around atezolizumab (anti-PD-L1) treatment. The CDR3 DNA reads as TGTGCCAGCAGTACCCGAGACACCCCTGGCAATGAGCAGTTCTTC. Translation gives CASSTRDTPGNEQFF.